There are a few counts of the clone carrying this T cell receptor beta chain. Matched for age and sex, the controls were healthy donors. RNA in amounts of about 0.5 to 1 ug was reverse transcribed with random hexamers. An immunoSEQ multiplex PCR amplified TCR beta CDR3 over 54 Vbeta and 13 Jbeta. Using its own MiXCR run on the immunoSEQ multiplex PCR reads, TCRdb lists one record per CDR3 protein. The profile shows roughly 150,000 distinct CDR3 sequences, 80% to 95% of them singletons. V was trimmed by 3 bases and J by 7 bases, leaving 13 bases between them. The CDR3 spans 14 residues. This sample stems from a study of CD8 T cells in Susac syndrome.

The V call is TRBV12-3 or TRBV12-4, the J call TRBJ1-5; no reliable D call. What was sequenced was CD4+ T cells from PBMCs. The receptor comes from a human donor in good health. CDR3 loop: CASSFGEVGQPQHF. CDR3 DNA: TGTGCCAGCAGTTTCGGGGAGGTTGGACAGCCCCAGCATTTT.